A selection of T cell receptor beta chains follows, all from one sample in a study of cytomegalovirus exposure and HLA in healthy donors. Some clones are missing from TCRdb's copy, which holds only in-frame ones; the method was immunoSEQ multiplex PCR. The table has about 330,000 clones, more than 80% seen once. The source material was PBMCs. The receptors come from a woman in her late teens or twenties in good health and CMV-seronegative. CDR3s include the opening cysteine and the closing phenylalanine or tryptophan. D genes are given only for firm matches. Clone size is shown for a subset of rows, as once, few, many or a class of expanded clone.

j_gene,v_gene,d_gene,abundance,CDR3nt,CDR3aa
TRBJ2-1,TRBV5-1,TRBD2,once,TGCGCCAGCACCCTAGCGGGGTACAATGAGCAGTTCTTC,CASTLAGYNEQFF
TRBJ1-4,TRBV9,TRBD1,-,TGTGCCAGCAGCGTGGGACAGGGGACCTCTAATGAAAAACTGTTTTTT,CASSVGQGTSNEKLFF
TRBJ2-2,TRBV7-2,TRBD2,-,TGTGCCAGCAGTGGACTAGCGGGCCTCACCGGGGAGCTGTTTTTT,CASSGLAGLTGELFF
TRBJ2-7,TRBV19,-,-,TGTGCCAGTAGTATTAACCGGGAGTCAGCCGAGCAGTACTTC,CASSINRESAEQYF
TRBJ2-1,TRBV6-5,TRBD1,-,TGTGCCAGCAGTTACGTCGGACAGGGGTCAAATGAGCAGTTCTTC,CASSYVGQGSNEQFF
TRBJ2-1,TRBV29-1,-,-,TGCAGCGTTGTGGAGAGCTACAATGAGCAGTTCTTC,CSVVESYNEQFF
TRBJ2-4,TRBV20-1,-,-,TGCAGTGCCAGTCCCCAAAACATTCAGTACTTC,CSASPQNIQYF
TRBJ2-1,TRBV6-1,-,-,TGTGCCAGCAGTGCCCCTCGGGGGAGAGGTTACAATGAGCAGTTCTTC,CASSAPRGRGYNEQFF
TRBJ2-2,TRBV10-3,-,-,TGTGCCATCAGTGAACAGAACAGGGTAGGGTCCGGGGAGCTGTTTTTT,CAISEQNRVGSGELFF
TRBJ2-1,TRBV2,TRBD2,once,TGTGCCAGCAGCGGACCCGGACTAGCGGGAGTTAGGGAGCAGTTCTTC,CASSGPGLAGVREQFF
TRBJ2-7,TRBV6-1,-,-,TGTGCCAGTACACCAGGACTCGAGGGAACCTCCGAGCAGTACTTC,CASTPGLEGTSEQYF
TRBJ1-2,TRBV6-5,TRBD1,-,TGTGCCGGGGGGGGACAGGACTATGGCTACACCTTC,CAGGGQDYGYTF
TRBJ2-7,TRBV29-1,-,-,TGCAGCGTTGAGACAGATACCTACGAGCAGTACTTC,CSVETDTYEQYF
TRBJ1-2,TRBV28,-,-,TGTGCCAGCAGTTACAGGGTCCAAATAGATGGCTACACCTTC,CASSYRVQIDGYTF
TRBJ1-4,TRBV19,TRBD1,once,TGTGCCAGTAGTGCCCGCGAGGGGGCGGGTGAAAAACTGTTTTTT,CASSAREGAGEKLFF